The source of this T cell receptor (beta chain) is a study of CD8+ T cells in alopecia areata. Study at large: Tofacitinib exposure lasted 6 to 18 months, followed by 6 months off drug. Study outcomes and limitations: In scalp and blood, many expanded lesional clones persisted during tofacitinib. Sequencing of scalp samples also includes resident alphabeta T cells from normal skin.

Regarding this clone: Its antigen is unknown.

Germline trimming cut 7 bases from V and 8 bases from J; bases unmatched to any gene: 7. The CDR3 is made up of 13 amino acids. Germline lookup yields CDR1 LNHDA and CDR2 SQIVND (reference sequence). The sample's treatment: oral pan-JAK inhibitor, 5-10 mg twice daily. Researchers took lesional scalp punch biopsies and peripheral blood from people who were alopecia areata patients. As the sequencing template, cDNA was produced by extracting RNA and reverse transcribing it. The table came from immunoSEQ multiplex PCR; TCRdb's copy has only in-frame clones and leaves some out. The sample lists about 110,000 clones; roughly three fifths were seen once.

The sample consisted of CD4+ T cells sorted from blood, taken at week 24, from a patient treated with tofacitinib. The TCR comes from a human donor with alopecia areata. V is TRBV19 and J is TRBJ2-2, with 7 bases that match TRBD2. CDR3 DNA: TGTGCCAGTACGGGGAGGGTTTTTGGGGAGCTGTTTTTT. Translation: CASTGRVFGELFF.